The following is a T cell receptor beta chain sequence with its context. The antigen is not known. The sample originates from a study of cytomegalovirus exposure and HLA in healthy donors. V lost 9 bases and J lost 0, with 15 bases in between. This CDR3 comprises 15 residues. Germline values: CDR1 LNHDA, CDR2 SQIVND (reference sequence). Study-wide results and limits: Some TCR beta chains (roughly 150 of them) were listed as cytomegalovirus-associated. Links to common viral pathogens appeared, in a later analysis, for several of the most significant clusters.

PCR used 60 Vbeta primers and 13 Jbeta primers. Libraries were prepared by immunoSEQ multiplex PCR; TCRdb keeps only in-frame clonotypes and omits some of them. In the table there are approximately 140,000 clones, roughly 80% of which are singletons. This receptor was identified in a woman aged 40 to 55 in good health and CMV-seronegative. This chain joins TRBV19 and TRBJ1-5; maybe TRBD1 (6 bases). The material sequenced was PBMCs. The CDR3 protein is CASRAGVYSNQPQHF. The CDR3 DNA reads as TGTGCCAGCCGAGCAGGGGTTTATAGCAATCAGCCCCAGCATTTT.